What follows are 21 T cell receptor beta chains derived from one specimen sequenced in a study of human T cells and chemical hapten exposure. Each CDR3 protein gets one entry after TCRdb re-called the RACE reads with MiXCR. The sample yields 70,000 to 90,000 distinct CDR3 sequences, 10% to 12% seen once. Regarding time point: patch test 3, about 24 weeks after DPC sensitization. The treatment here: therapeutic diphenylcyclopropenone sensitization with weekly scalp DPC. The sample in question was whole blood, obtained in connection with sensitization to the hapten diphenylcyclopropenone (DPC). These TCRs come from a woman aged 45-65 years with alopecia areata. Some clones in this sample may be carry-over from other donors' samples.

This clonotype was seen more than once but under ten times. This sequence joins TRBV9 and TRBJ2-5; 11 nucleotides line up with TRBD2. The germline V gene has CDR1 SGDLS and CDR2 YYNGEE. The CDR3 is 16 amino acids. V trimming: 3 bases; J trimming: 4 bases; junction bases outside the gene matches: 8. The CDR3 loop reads CASSASGGTSGETQYF. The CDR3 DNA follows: TGTGCCAGCAGCGCCTCGGGGGGGACTAGCGGAGAGACCCAGTACTTC. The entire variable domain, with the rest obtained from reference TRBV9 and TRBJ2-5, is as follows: DSGVTQTPKHLITATGQRVTLRCSPRSGDLSVYWYQQSLDQGLQFLIQYYNGEERAKGNILERFSAQQFPDLHSELNLSSLELGDSALYFCASSASGGTSGETQYFGPGTRLLVL.

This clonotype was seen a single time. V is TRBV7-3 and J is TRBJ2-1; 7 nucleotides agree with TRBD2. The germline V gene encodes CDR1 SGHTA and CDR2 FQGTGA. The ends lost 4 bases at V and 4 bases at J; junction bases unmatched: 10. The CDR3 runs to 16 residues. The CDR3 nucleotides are TGTGCCAGCAGCTCCTCTGGGAGCGGGATTTACAATGAGCAGTTCTTC. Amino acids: CASSSSGSGIYNEQFF.

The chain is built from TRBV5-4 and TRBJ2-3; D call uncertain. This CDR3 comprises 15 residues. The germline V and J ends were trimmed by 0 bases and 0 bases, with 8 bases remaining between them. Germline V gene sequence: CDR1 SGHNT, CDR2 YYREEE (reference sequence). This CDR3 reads CASSLGRKSTDTQYF. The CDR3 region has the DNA TGTGCCAGCAGCTTGGGCAGAAAGAGCACAGATACGCAGTATTTT.

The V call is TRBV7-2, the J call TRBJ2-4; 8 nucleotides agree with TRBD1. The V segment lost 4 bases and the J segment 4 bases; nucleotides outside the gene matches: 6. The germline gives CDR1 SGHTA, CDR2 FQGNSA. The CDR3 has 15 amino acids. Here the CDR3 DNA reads TGTGCCAGCAGCTCCCGGACAGGGCTGAAAAACATTCAGTACTTC. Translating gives CASSSRTGLKNIQYF.

The CDR3 here is CATSGMGETQYF. The DNA of the CDR3 is TGTGCCACCAGTGGAATGGGGGAGACCCAGTACTTC. The chain links TRBV24-1 to TRBJ2-5; D ambiguous. V was pared by 5 bases and J by 5 bases, with 8 bases between. Germline lookup yields CDR1 KGHDR and CDR2 SFDVKD. The CDR3 totals 12 residues.

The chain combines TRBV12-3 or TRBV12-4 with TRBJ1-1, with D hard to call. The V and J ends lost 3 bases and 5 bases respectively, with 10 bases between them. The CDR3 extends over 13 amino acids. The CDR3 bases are TGTGCCAGCAGTTTTCACCAGGAGACTGAAGCTTTCTTT. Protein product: CASSFHQETEAFF.

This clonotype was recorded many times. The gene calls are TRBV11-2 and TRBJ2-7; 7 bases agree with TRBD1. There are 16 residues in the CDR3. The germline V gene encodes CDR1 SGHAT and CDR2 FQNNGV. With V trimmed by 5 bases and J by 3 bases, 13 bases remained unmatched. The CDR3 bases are TGTGCCAGCAGCCCCCTGAACAGGGGACCACTCTACGAGCAGTACTTC. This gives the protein CASSPLNRGPLYEQYF.

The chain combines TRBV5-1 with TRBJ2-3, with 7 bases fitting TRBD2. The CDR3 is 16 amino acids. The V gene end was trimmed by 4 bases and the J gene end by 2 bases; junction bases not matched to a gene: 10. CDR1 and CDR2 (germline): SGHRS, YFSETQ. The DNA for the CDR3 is TGCGCCAGCAGCATGGGACTATCAATATTCACAGATACGCAGTATTTT. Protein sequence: CASSMGLSIFTDTQYF.

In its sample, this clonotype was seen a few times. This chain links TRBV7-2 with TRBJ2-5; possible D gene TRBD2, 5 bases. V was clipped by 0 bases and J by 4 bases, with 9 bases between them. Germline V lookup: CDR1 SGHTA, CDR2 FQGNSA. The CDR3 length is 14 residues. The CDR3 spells CASSLALAGETQYF. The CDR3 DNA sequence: TGTGCCAGCAGCTTAGCGCTAGCCGGAGAGACCCAGTACTTC.

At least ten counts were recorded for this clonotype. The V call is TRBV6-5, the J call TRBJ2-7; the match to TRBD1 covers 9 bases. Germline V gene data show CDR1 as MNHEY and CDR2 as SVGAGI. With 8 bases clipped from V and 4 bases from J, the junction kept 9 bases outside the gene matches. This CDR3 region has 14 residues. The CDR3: CASRRTGEGYEQYF. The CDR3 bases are TGTGCCAGCCGACGGACAGGGGAGGGGTACGAGCAGTACTTC.

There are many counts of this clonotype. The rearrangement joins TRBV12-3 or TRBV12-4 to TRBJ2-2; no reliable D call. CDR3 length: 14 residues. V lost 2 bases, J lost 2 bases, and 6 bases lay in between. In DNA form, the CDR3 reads TGTGCCAGCAGTTTATGGGATAACACCGGGGAGCTGTTTTTT. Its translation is CASSLWDNTGELFF.

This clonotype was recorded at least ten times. The CDR3 is CASSVDPAGPRGDYGYTF. The CDR3 bases are TGTGCCAGCAGCGTAGATCCCGCGGGACCCCGGGGAGACTATGGCTACACCTTC. The V and J genes are TRBV9 and TRBJ1-2, with D possibly matching TRBD1 (5 bases). Germline values: CDR1 SGDLS, CDR2 YYNGEE. The CDR3 consists of 18 residues. Trimming left V 0 bases short and J 3 bases short, with 21 bases between. The entire variable domain, with the rest obtained from reference TRBV9 and TRBJ1-2, is as follows: DSGVTQTPKHLITATGQRVTLRCSPRSGDLSVYWYQQSLDQGLQFLIQYYNGEERAKGNILERFSAQQFPDLHSELNLSSLELGDSALYFCASSVDPAGPRGDYGYTFGSGTRLTVV.

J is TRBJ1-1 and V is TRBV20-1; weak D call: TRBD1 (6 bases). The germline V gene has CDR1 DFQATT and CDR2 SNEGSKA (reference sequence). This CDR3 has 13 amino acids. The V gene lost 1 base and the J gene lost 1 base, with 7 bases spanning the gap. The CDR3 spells CSARGTENTEAFF. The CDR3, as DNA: TGCAGTGCTAGAGGGACAGAGAACACTGAAGCTTTCTTT.

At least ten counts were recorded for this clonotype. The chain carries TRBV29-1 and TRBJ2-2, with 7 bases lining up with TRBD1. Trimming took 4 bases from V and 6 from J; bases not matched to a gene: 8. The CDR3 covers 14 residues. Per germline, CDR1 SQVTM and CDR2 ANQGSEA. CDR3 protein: CSVGRQGGAGELFF. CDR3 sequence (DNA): TGCAGCGTTGGGCGACAGGGTGGAGCCGGGGAGCTGTTTTTT.

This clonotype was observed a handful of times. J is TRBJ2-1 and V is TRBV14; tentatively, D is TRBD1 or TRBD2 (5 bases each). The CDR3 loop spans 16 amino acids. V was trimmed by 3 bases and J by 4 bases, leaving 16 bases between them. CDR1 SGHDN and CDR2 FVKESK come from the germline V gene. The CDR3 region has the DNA TGTGCCAGCAGCCAGCCGGGACCAGGAAGATACAATGAGCAGTTCTTC. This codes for CASSQPGPGRYNEQFF. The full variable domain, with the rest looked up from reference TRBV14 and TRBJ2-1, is EAGVTQFPSHSVIEKGQTVTLRCDPISGHDNLYWYRRVMGKEIKFLLHFVKESKQDESGMPNNRFLAERTGGTYSTLKVQPAELEDSGVYFCASSQPGPGRYNEQFFGPGTRLTVL.

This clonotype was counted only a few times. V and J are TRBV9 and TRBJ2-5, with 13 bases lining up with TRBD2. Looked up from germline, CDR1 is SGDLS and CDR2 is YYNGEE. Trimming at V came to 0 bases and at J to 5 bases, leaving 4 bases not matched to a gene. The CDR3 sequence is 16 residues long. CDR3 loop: CASSVGRTSGSETQYF. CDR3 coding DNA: TGTGCCAGCAGCGTAGGGAGGACTAGCGGGAGTGAGACCCAGTACTTC.

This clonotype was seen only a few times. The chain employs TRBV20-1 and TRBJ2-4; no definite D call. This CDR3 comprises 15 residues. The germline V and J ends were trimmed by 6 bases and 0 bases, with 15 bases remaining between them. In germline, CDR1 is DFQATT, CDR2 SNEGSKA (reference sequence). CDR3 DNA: TGCAGTGCCCAGGTCCCGCCCTTAGCCAAAAACATTCAGTACTTC. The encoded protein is CSAQVPPLAKNIQYF.

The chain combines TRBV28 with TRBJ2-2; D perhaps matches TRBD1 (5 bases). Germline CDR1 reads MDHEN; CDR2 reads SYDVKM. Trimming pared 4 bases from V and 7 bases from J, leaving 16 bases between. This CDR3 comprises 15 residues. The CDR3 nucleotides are TGTGCCAGCAGTTCTCCCTCGCGACAGCACGGGGAGCTGTTTTTT. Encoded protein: CASSSPSRQHGELFF.

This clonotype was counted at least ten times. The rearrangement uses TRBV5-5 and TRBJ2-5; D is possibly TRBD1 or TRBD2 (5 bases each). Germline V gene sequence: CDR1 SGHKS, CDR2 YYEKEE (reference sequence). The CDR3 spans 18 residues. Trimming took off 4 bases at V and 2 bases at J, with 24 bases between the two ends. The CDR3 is CASSPFGTRGPTQETQYF. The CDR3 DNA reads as TGTGCCAGCAGCCCGTTCGGGACGAGGGGACCAACACAAGAGACCCAGTACTTC.

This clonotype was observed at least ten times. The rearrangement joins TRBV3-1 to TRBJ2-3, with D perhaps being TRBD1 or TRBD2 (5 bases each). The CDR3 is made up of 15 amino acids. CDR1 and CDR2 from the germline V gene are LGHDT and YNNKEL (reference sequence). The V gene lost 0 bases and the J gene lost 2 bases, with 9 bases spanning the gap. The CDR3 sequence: CASSQEMGDTDTQYF. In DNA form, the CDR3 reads TGTGCCAGCAGCCAAGAGATGGGGGACACAGATACGCAGTATTTT.

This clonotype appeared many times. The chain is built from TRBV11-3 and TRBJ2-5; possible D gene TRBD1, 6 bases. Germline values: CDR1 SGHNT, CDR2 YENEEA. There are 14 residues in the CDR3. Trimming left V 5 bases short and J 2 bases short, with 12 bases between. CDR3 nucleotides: TGTGCCAGCAGCCCCGGGACAACTCAAGAGACCCAGTACTTC. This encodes CASSPGTTQETQYF.